What follows are 19 T cell receptor beta chains derived from one specimen sequenced in a study of T cell repertoires in cytomegalovirus infection. Each CDR3 protein gets one entry after TCRdb re-called the reads with MiXCR. The sample yields about 310,000 distinct CDR3 sequences, 25% seen once. Antigens for these TCRs are unknown. Here the sequenced sample was cultured PBMCs, taken from culture after CMV antigen stimulation. The receptors derive from a human donor in good health (CMV status not recorded). Some clones in this sample may be carry-over from other donors' samples.

The chain recombines TRBV11-3 with TRBJ2-7; a weak D match, TRBD1 (5 bases). The ends were cut back, 2 bases at V and 3 bases at J, with 8 bases in the middle. CDR3 size: 13 residues. The germline CDR1 and CDR2 sequences are SGHNT and YENEEA. CDR3 DNA: TGTGCCAGCAGCTTAAGGGGTCTCTACGAGCAGTACGTC. Residues: CASSLRGLYEQYV.

This sequence joins TRBV5-1 and TRBJ2-5; possible D gene TRBD2, 6 bases. Germline V gives CDR1 SGHRS, CDR2 YFSETQ. Trimming removed 4 bases from V and 2 bases from J, with 21 bases in between. The CDR3 spans 17 residues. The CDR3 sequence: CASSPEAEGIGQETQYF. The DNA for the CDR3 is TGCGCCAGCAGCCCTGAAGCGGAGGGAATAGGACAAGAGACCCAGTACTTC.

This clonotype was picked up a small number of times. The V and J genes are TRBV30 and TRBJ2-3, with 10 bases that match TRBD2. This CDR3 has 14 amino acids. CDR1 and CDR2 from the germline V gene are GTSNPN and SVGIG (reference sequence). V was pared by 7 bases and J by 1 base, with 5 bases of the junction left unmatched. The CDR3 is CAFEREGGTDTQYF. The CDR3 DNA reads TGTGCCTTCGAGCGGGAGGGGGGCACAGATACGCAGTATTTT.

This clonotype was detected ten times or more. V is TRBV7-2 and J is TRBJ2-5, with D uncertain. The CDR3 covers 14 residues. Germline V gives CDR1 SGHTA, CDR2 FQGNSA. V lost 3 bases and J 2 bases, leaving 10 bases between the germline ends. The CDR3 loop is CASSFQYGQETQYF. CDR3 DNA: TGTGCCAGCAGCTTCCAATATGGGCAAGAGACCCAGTACTTC.

This clonotype has ten or more counts. The chain recombines TRBV7-2 with TRBJ2-1; weak D call: TRBD2 (5 bases). Germline CDR1 and CDR2: SGHTA and FQGNSA. The CDR3 is made up of 14 amino acids. With 2 bases removed from V and 6 bases from J, the gap between germline ends came to 11 bases. The CDR3 loop reads CASSLSWEPNEQFF. The CDR3, as DNA: TGTGCCAGCAGCTTATCCTGGGAGCCCAATGAGCAGTTCTTC.

The chain is built from TRBV29-1 and TRBJ1-2; D is undetermined. The CDR3 is 12 amino acids. V gave up 4 bases and J gave up 3 bases, with 9 bases separating them. The germline V gene has CDR1 SQVTM and CDR2 ANQGSEA. Written as DNA, the CDR3 is TGCAGCGTTGTAGCACAACACTATGGCTACACCTTC. This gives the protein CSVVAQHYGYTF.

There are many counts of this clonotype. This rearrangement joins TRBV7-2 to TRBJ2-5; TRBD2 matches 8 bases. In germline, CDR1 is SGHTA, CDR2 FQGNSA. Trimming removed 1 base from V and 4 bases from J; junction bases left unmatched: 5. The CDR3 has 15 residues. The CDR3 region is CASSLVSGSRETQYF. CDR3 coding DNA: TGTGCCAGCAGCTTAGTGAGCGGGAGTAGAGAGACCCAGTACTTC.

A few counts support this clonotype. This chain uses TRBV6-2 or TRBV6-3 with TRBJ2-7; the D gene is possibly TRBD1 (5 bases). CDR1 is MNHEY and CDR2 is SVGEGT in the germline V gene. The CDR3 is 13 residues long. V was clipped by 4 bases and J by 5 bases, with 12 bases between them. CDR3 nucleotides: TGTGCCAGCAGTTCTCCGGCAGGGCACGAGCAGTACGTC. Its protein is CASSSPAGHEQYV.

J is TRBJ2-3 and V is TRBV7-6; no firm D call. Germline assignment: CDR1 SGHVS and CDR2 FNYEAQ. The CDR3 loop spans 12 amino acids. Between the trimmed V and J ends, which lost 6 bases and 5 bases, there was a span of 9 bases. The CDR3: CASRPLLDTQYF. Here the CDR3 DNA reads TGTGCCAGCAGACCTCTCCTAGATACGCAGTATTTT.

The chain employs TRBV28 and TRBJ2-3, with D possibly being TRBD2 (5 bases). Between the trimmed V and J ends, which lost 2 bases and 0 bases, there was a span of 15 bases. CDR3 size: 17 residues. CDR1 and CDR2 (germline): MDHEN, SYDVKM. This CDR3 reads CASSLSAAGFSTDTQYF. The CDR3 DNA sequence: TGTGCCAGCAGTTTAAGTGCGGCGGGCTTCAGCACAGATACGCAGTATTTT.

This clonotype was detected a few times. The chain uses TRBV6-5 and TRBJ2-7; 8 bases are shared with TRBD2. This CDR3 has 14 amino acids. CDR1 and CDR2 from the germline V gene are MNHEY and SVGAGI. V was pared by 6 bases and J by 4 bases, with 8 bases of the junction left unmatched. This chain's CDR3 is CASRLTSGAYEQYV. The CDR3 nucleotides read TGTGCCAGCAGGCTTACTAGCGGCGCGTACGAGCAGTACGTC.

This clonotype was found a few times. The chain joins TRBV20-1 to TRBJ1-4, with D possibly matching TRBD1 (5 bases). Germline V CDR1 and CDR2: DFQATT, SNEGSKA (reference sequence). The CDR3 has 18 amino acids. Between the trimmed V and J ends, which lost 0 bases and 0 bases, there was a span of 17 bases. The CDR3 loop reads CSARDSQGPITTNEKLFF. Here the CDR3 DNA reads TGCAGTGCTAGAGACTCCCAGGGCCCGATAACAACTAATGAAAAACTGTTTTTT.

This clonotype was seen only a few times. The rearrangement links TRBV7-2 to TRBJ2-5; possible D gene TRBD1, 5 bases. V was shortened by 5 bases and J by 7 bases, with 8 bases between the two germline ends. The CDR3 has 11 amino acids. CDR1 is SGHTA, CDR2 FQGNSA, per germline. The CDR3 protein is CASSNRGTQYF. CDR3 sequence (DNA): TGTGCCAGCAGCAATAGGGGGACCCAGTACTTC.

This clonotype has more than one count but fewer than ten. This chain connects TRBV2 to TRBJ2-2; 7 bases align to TRBD2. CDR1 is SNHLY and CDR2 is FYNNEI in the germline V gene. J lost 6 bases, V lost 7 bases, and 8 bases had no gene match. The CDR3 is made up of 14 amino acids. The CDR3 spells CASKGVAGAGELFF. For the CDR3, the DNA is TGTGCCAGCAAGGGTGTAGCGGGCGCCGGGGAGCTGTTTTTT.

This clonotype was detected a few times. The chain couples TRBV6-2 or TRBV6-3 to TRBJ1-2, with D unresolved. Germline lookup yields CDR1 MNHEY and CDR2 SVGEGT. The CDR3 sequence is 13 residues long. V shed 2 bases and J shed 6 bases, with 10 bases lying between them. In DNA form, the CDR3 reads TGTGCCAGCAGTTACGCCCCCCCCAATGGCTACACCTTC. Translation: CASSYAPPNGYTF.

This chain uses TRBV20-1 with TRBJ2-7; 10 bases are shared with TRBD2. The ends lost 4 bases at V and 4 bases at J; junction bases unmatched: 19. Germline CDR1 and CDR2: DFQATT and SNEGSKA (reference sequence). The CDR3 consists of 18 residues. The CDR3 loop is CSATRTSGPQTSKYEQYV. The CDR3 coding sequence is TGCAGTGCTACCCGGACTAGCGGTCCGCAAACGTCAAAATACGAGCAGTACGTC.

For the CDR3, the DNA is TGTGCCAGCAGTGCCGCCTCGAGCGGGAGCGATGAGCAGTTCTTC. This encodes CASSAASSGSDEQFF. This chain links TRBV28 with TRBJ2-1; 8 bases are shared with TRBD2. The J segment lost 8 bases and the V segment lost 5 bases, leaving 11 bases of the junction unmatched. The germline V gene encodes CDR1 MDHEN and CDR2 SYDVKM. CDR3 size: 15 residues.

Worth noting for this clonotype: Germline is not matched at one junction end, which may reflect a read error. The chain couples TRBV7-9 to TRBJ2-7; D unclear. CDR3 length: 14 residues. Germline V gene sequence: CDR1 SEHNR, CDR2 FQNEAQ (reference sequence). DNA for the CDR3: TGTGCCAGCAGCTTTCTTCCCAGCTCCTACGAGCGGTACTTC. Its protein product is CASSFLPSSYERYF.

This clonotype was detected only a few times. The V gene is TRBV7-9, the J gene TRBJ1-2; no definite D call. Germline CDR1 and CDR2: SEHNR and FQNEAQ (reference sequence). The V end was cut by 1 base, the J end by 8 bases, with 11 bases between. The CDR3 has 13 amino acids. CDR3 region: CASSLEVRNGYTF. The CDR3 DNA sequence: TGTGCCAGCAGCTTAGAAGTCAGGAACGGCTACACCTTC.